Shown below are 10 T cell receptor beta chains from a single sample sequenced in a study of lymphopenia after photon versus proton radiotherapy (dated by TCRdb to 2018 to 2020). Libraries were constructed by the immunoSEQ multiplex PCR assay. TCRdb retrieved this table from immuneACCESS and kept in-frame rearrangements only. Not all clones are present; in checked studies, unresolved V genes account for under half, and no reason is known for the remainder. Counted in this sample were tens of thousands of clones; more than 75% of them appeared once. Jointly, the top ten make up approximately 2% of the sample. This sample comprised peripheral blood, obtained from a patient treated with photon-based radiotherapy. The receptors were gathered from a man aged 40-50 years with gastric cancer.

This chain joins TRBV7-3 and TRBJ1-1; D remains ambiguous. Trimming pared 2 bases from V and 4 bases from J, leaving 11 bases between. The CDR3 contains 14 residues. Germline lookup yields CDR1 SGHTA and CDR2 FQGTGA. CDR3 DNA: TGTGCCAGCAGCTTAGGTACCCTTGCCACTGAAGCTTTCTTT. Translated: CASSLGTLATEAFF.

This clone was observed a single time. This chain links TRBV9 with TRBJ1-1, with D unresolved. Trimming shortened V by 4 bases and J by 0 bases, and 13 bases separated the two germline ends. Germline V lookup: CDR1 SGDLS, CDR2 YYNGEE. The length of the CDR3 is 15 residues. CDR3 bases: TGTGCCAGCAGCACGCGTCCGGTCTTGAACACTGAAGCTTTCTTT. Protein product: CASSTRPVLNTEAFF.

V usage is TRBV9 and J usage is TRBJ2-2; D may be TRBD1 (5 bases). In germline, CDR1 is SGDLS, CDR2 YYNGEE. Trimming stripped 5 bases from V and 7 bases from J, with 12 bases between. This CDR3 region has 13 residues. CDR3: CASRFGAIGELFF. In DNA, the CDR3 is TGTGCCAGCAGATTTGGGGCGATCGGGGAGCTGTTTTTT.

The CDR3: CAWSIPRTASYGYTF. The CDR3 region has the DNA TGTGCCTGGAGTATACCCAGGACAGCTTCCTATGGCTACACCTTC. The chain uses TRBV30 and TRBJ1-2; tentative D call: TRBD1 (6 bases). Germline loops: CDR1 GTSNPN, CDR2 SVGIG (reference sequence). Trimming stripped 2 bases from V and 4 bases from J, with 17 bases between. The CDR3 sequence is 15 residues long.

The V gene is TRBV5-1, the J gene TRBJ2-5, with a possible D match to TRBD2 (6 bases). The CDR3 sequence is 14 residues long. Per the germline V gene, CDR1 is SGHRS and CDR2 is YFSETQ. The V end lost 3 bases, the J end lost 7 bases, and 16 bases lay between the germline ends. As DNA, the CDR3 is TGCGCCAGCAGCTCGCCCTCCATGGAGGGGACCCAGTACTTC. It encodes CASSSPSMEGTQYF.

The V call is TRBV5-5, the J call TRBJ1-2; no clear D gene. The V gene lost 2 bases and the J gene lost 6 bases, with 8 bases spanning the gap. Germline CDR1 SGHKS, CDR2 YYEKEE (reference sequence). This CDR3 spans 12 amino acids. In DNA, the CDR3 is TGTGCCAGCAGCTTTGAGCTCCATGGCTACACCTTC. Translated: CASSFELHGYTF.

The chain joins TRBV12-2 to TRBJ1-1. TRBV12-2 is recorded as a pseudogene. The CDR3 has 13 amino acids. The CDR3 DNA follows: TGTGCAAGTCGCCCAGACGGCCTGCAGAGGGCTTTCTTT. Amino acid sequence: CASRPDGLQRAFF.

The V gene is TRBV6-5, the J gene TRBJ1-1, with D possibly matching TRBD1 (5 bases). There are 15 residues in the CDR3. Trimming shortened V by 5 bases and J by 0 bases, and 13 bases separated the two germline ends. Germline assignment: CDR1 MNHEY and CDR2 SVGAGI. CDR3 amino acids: CASSPRDAMNTEAFF. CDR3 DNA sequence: TGTGCCAGCAGTCCCCGGGACGCTATGAACACTGAAGCTTTCTTT.

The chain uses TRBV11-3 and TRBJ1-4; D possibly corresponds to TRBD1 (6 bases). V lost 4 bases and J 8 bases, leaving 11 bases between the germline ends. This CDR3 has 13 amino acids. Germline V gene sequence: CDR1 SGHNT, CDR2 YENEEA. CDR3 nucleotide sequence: TGTGCCAGCAGCTACAGGGTTGGGGAAAAACTGTTTTTT. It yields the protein CASSYRVGEKLFF.

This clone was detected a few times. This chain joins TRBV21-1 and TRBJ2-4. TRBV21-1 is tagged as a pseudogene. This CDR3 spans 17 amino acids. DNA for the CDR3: TGTGCCAGCAGCAAATTGTTGACGGACCTAGCCAAAAACATTCAGTACTTC. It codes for CASSKLLTDLAKNIQYF.